The 10 T cell receptor beta chains below all came from one sample that was sequenced in a study of T cell responses to AZD1222 COVID-19 vaccine. Measured with immunoSEQ multiplex PCR; TCRdb has only the in-frame clones, and not every one. This table holds just over 150,000 clones, around nine tenths found once. The material sequenced was peripheral blood, taken 28 days after the second AZD1222 dose. These receptors originate from an adult who received the AZD1222 COVID-19 vaccine.

This chain uses TRBV5-1 with TRBJ1-3; tentative D call: TRBD1 (5 bases). Germline CDR1 SGHRS, CDR2 YFSETQ. This CDR3 comprises 15 residues. V lost 1 base to trimming and J lost 4 bases, with 12 bases between them. CDR3 DNA: TGCGCCAGCAGCTTGACCTCTGGGGGAGGAAACACCATATATTTT. The encoded protein is CASSLTSGGGNTIYF.

This chain uses TRBV6-1 with TRBJ1-6; D uncertain. Germline V gene lookup returns CDR1 MNHNS and CDR2 SASEGT. CDR3 length: 12 residues. Trimming removed 6 bases from V and 7 bases from J, with 7 bases in between. DNA for the CDR3: TGTGCCAGCAGGGCAGCGAATTCACCCCTCCACTTT. As protein: CASRAANSPLHF.

The CDR3 nucleotides read TGTGCCAGCAGACCAGGGTGGGGCCGGTACCAAGAGACCCAGTACTTC. This encodes CASRPGWGRYQETQYF. The chain is built from TRBV7-2 and TRBJ2-5, with D tentatively TRBD1 (5 bases). Trimming took 6 bases from V and 0 from J, leaving 17 bases between them. The CDR3 has 16 amino acids. Germline V gene data show CDR1 as SGHTA and CDR2 as FQGNSA.

The chain is built from TRBV20-1 and TRBJ2-5, with TRBD2 matching over 8 bases. The junction had 1 base not matched to a gene; V was cut back by 8 bases and J by 5 bases. The CDR3 loop spans 10 amino acids. Per germline, CDR1 DFQATT and CDR2 SNEGSKA (reference sequence). This CDR3 reads CSPGGETQYF. CDR3 in DNA: TGCAGTCCGGGGGGGGAGACCCAGTACTTC.

This clone was observed once. The genes are TRBV23-1 and TRBJ1-2, with 7 bases identical to TRBD1. TRBV23-1 is identified as an open reading frame with a role that is uncertain. The CDR3 covers 14 residues. The trim removed 7 bases at V and 4 bases at J, leaving 9 bases unmatched. The CDR3 DNA follows: TGCGCCAGCAACCGAGCTAGGGGGCGCTATGGCTACACCTTC. Encoded protein: CASNRARGRYGYTF.

This chain joins TRBV3-1 (or the pseudogene TRBV3-2) and TRBJ2-7; D gene unclear. CDR3 length: 14 residues. With 4 bases removed from V and 0 bases from J, the gap between germline ends came to 10 bases. Germline loops: CDR1 LGHDT, CDR2 YNNKEL (reference sequence). The CDR3 region is CASSLGYTSYEQYF. The CDR3 DNA sequence: TGTGCCAGCAGCCTAGGGTACACCTCCTACGAGCAGTACTTC.

This chain uses TRBV7-9 with TRBJ1-5, with TRBD1 identical over 7 bases. This CDR3 is 17 amino acids long. The V gene end was trimmed by 5 bases and the J gene end by 1 base; junction bases not matched to a gene: 11. Germline CDR1 is SEHNR and CDR2 is FQNEAQ (reference sequence). For the CDR3, the DNA is TGTGCCAGCAGCAAGGGACAGCTGCAGAACAGCAATCAGCCCCAGCATTTT. Its protein is CASSKGQLQNSNQPQHF.

The V and J genes are TRBV7-2 and TRBJ2-5; D ambiguous. The CDR3 is 15 amino acids. Trimming shortened V by 5 bases and J by 1 base, and 14 bases separated the two germline ends. CDR1 SGHTA and CDR2 FQGNSA come from the germline V gene. The CDR3 reads CASSLQPRSQETQYF. The DNA for the CDR3 is TGTGCCAGCAGCCTCCAGCCCAGGTCCCAAGAGACCCAGTACTTC. The full variable domain, rest sourced from reference TRBV7-2 and TRBJ2-5, is GAGVSQSPSNKVTEKGKDVELRCDPISGHTALYWYRQSLGQGLEFLIYFQGNSAPDKSGLPSDRFSAERTGGSVSTLTIQRTQQEDSAVYLCASSLQPRSQETQYFGPGTRLLVL.

The genes are TRBV5-1 and TRBJ1-4, with 7 bases aligning to TRBD1. In germline, CDR1 is SGHRS, CDR2 YFSETQ. V lost 7 bases to trimming and J lost 8 bases; unmatched junction nucleotides: 11. The CDR3 totals 14 residues. CDR3 sequence (DNA): TGCGCCAGCGGCAGACAGGGTCTAAGGGAAAAACTGTTTTTT. Its translation: CASGRQGLREKLFF.

CDR3 coding DNA: TGTGCCAGCTCAACAACTCCGGCAGGGACCTATGGCTACACCTTC. This codes for CASSTTPAGTYGYTF. This rearrangement joins TRBV7-8 to TRBJ1-2, with D perhaps TRBD1 (5 bases). The CDR3 loop spans 15 amino acids. The V gene lost 8 bases and the J gene lost 4 bases, with 20 bases spanning the gap. Germline CDR1 is SGHVS and CDR2 is FQNEAQ.